This entry lists 20 T cell receptor beta chains sequenced from one sample in a study of lymphopenia after photon versus proton radiotherapy. The data were produced by immunoSEQ multiplex PCR, yet TCRdb's version contains in-frame clones alone and is incomplete. Of about 24,000 clones listed, 70% to 85% were seen once; the top ten hold about 20%. The sequencing used peripheral blood, collected from a patient treated with proton-based radiotherapy. These receptors came from a woman between 65 and 79 years old with pancreatic cancer.

The rearrangement joins TRBV30 to TRBJ2-7; TRBD2 agrees at 7 bases. This CDR3 has 17 amino acids. CDR1 GTSNPN and CDR2 SVGIG come from the germline V gene (reference sequence). After removal of 1 base from V and 2 bases from J, the junction contained 14 bases not matched to a gene. CDR3 bases: TGTGCCTGGAGTGGCCGTGGCGATCGGGAGGTGGCCTACGAGCAGTACTTC. Its protein is CAWSGRGDREVAYEQYF.

The chain is built from TRBV4-1 and TRBJ1-4; D is ambiguous. Germline V gene sequence: CDR1 MGHRA, CDR2 YSYEKL. V shed 1 base and J shed 0 bases, with 15 bases lying between them. This CDR3 spans 18 amino acids. The CDR3 DNA reads TGCGCCAGCAGCCAAGTACGGGGTGGCTCCGCAACTAATGAAAAACTGTTTTTT. Translating gives CASSQVRGGSATNEKLFF.

V gene TRBV27 combines with J gene TRBJ2-7, with 14 positions matching TRBD2. Looked up from germline, CDR1 is MNHEY and CDR2 is SMNVEV (reference sequence). CDR3 length: 13 amino acids. Trimming at V came to 6 bases and at J to 9 bases, leaving 4 bases not matched to a gene. CDR3 sequence: CASSYGLAGGQYF. CDR3 nucleotides: TGTGCCAGCAGCTATGGACTAGCGGGAGGGCAGTACTTC.

The genes are TRBV5-1 and TRBJ1-6; TRBD1 might be the D (5 bases). Trimming shortened V by 1 base and J by 7 bases, and 9 bases separated the two germline ends. From germline, CDR1 is SGHRS and CDR2 YFSETQ. This CDR3 spans 14 amino acids. In DNA form, the CDR3 reads TGCGCCAGCAGCTTGAAGCAGGGCAATTCACCCCTCCACTTT. Protein sequence: CASSLKQGNSPLHF.

The chain combines TRBV6-5 with TRBJ1-4, with D uncertain. V was shortened by 0 bases and J by 8 bases, with 10 bases between the two germline ends. This CDR3 is built from 14 residues. The V gene's germline CDR1 is MNHEY and CDR2 SVGAGI. DNA for the CDR3: TGTGCCAGCAGTTACTCGAATTGGGCGGAAAAACTGTTTTTT. Translating gives CASSYSNWAEKLFF.

The V and J genes are TRBV1 and TRBJ2-1; whether TRBD2, the table's D call, matches the DNA was not checked. TRBV1 is deemed a pseudogene. This CDR3 comprises 18 residues. In DNA form, the CDR3 reads TGCACCAGCAGCCAAGATGTGGTCCAGCGGGGCTCCTACAATGAGCAGTTCTTC. It codes for CTSSQDVVQRGSYNEQFF.

J is TRBJ1-1 and V is TRBV7-9, with TRBD1 matching over 9 bases. In germline, CDR1 is SEHNR, CDR2 FQNEAQ (reference sequence). This CDR3 contains 14 residues. The junction had 4 bases not matched to a gene; V was cut back by 3 bases and J by 5 bases. CDR3 loop: CASSFGQGKTEAFF. The CDR3 DNA is TGTGCCAGCAGCTTCGGACAGGGGAAGACTGAAGCTTTCTTT.

V and J are TRBV7-2 and TRBJ1-2; the D is unclear. The CDR3 length is 16 residues. Trimming removed 5 bases from V and 1 base from J, with 17 bases in between. Germline V gene lookup returns CDR1 SGHTA and CDR2 FQGNSA. CDR3: CASSLNPPPNNYGYTF. The CDR3 nucleotides read TGTGCCAGCAGCCTAAACCCCCCTCCCAATAACTATGGCTACACCTTC.

The genes are TRBV7-9 and TRBJ2-2, with unresolved D. In germline, CDR1 is SEHNR, CDR2 FQNEAQ (reference sequence). V was trimmed by 5 bases and J by 5 bases, leaving 9 bases between them. The CDR3 totals 13 residues. The CDR3: CASSLSNTGELFF. The DNA for the CDR3 is TGTGCCAGCAGCCTCAGCAATACCGGGGAGCTGTTTTTT.

The rearrangement joins TRBV27 to TRBJ2-3; 8 bases match TRBD1. The germline CDR1 and CDR2 sequences are MNHEY and SMNVEV (reference sequence). The V gene end was trimmed by 5 bases and the J gene end by 2 bases; junction bases not matched to a gene: 9. This CDR3 region has 16 residues. CDR3 sequence reads: CASSTTGVKFTDTQYF. The CDR3 DNA sequence: TGTGCCAGCAGTACGACAGGGGTTAAATTCACAGATACGCAGTATTTT.

In its sample, this clone was seen a few times. The chain links TRBV7-3 to TRBJ2-1; TRBD2 matches at 9 bases. The germline gives CDR1 SGHTA, CDR2 FQGTGA. The CDR3 loop spans 16 amino acids. The trim removed 2 bases at V and 8 bases at J, leaving 10 bases unmatched. The CDR3 DNA reads TGTGCCAGCAGCTTAGAGTCCAGCGGGAGGCCCTATGAGCAGTTCTTC. This translates into CASSLESSGRPYEQFF.

The V and J genes are TRBV5-1 and TRBJ2-5; D possibly matches TRBD1 or TRBD2 (5 bases each). The germline V gene has CDR1 SGHRS and CDR2 YFSETQ. This CDR3 contains 16 residues. V was cut by 0 bases and J by 4 bases, with 16 bases left in between. In DNA form, the CDR3 reads TGCGCCAGCAGCTTGGGAGGCTCGGGAAGGGGAGAGACCCAGTACTTC. Amino acids: CASSLGGSGRGETQYF.

This clone was recorded only once. The V and J genes are TRBV28 and TRBJ1-1, with 7 bases lining up with TRBD1. The germline gives CDR1 MDHEN, CDR2 SYDVKM. Unmatched junction bases numbered 1, after V lost 8 bases and J lost 1 base. The CDR3 is 12 residues long. The CDR3 nucleotides are TGTGCCAGCCGGGACAGGAACACTGAAGCTTTCTTT. Its translation: CASRDRNTEAFF.

The chain combines TRBV5-4 with TRBJ2-3; 13 bases agree with TRBD2. J was trimmed by 1 base and V by 5 bases; bases with no gene match: 7. CDR1 is SGHNT and CDR2 is YYREEE in the germline V gene (reference sequence). The CDR3 sequence is 17 residues long. Written as DNA, the CDR3 is TGTGCCAGCAGTCGACTAGCGGGAGGATCGCGCACAGATACGCAGTATTTT. Its protein is CASSRLAGGSRTDTQYF.

The CDR3: CAWGVYEQYF. Written as DNA, the CDR3 is TGTGCCTGGGGGGTCTACGAGCAGTACTTC. This chain uses TRBV30 with TRBJ2-7, with D unresolved. Germline lookup yields CDR1 GTSNPN and CDR2 SVGIG (reference sequence). Trimming took off 5 bases at V and 3 bases at J, with 5 bases between the two ends. The CDR3 spans 10 residues.

The gene calls are TRBV28 and TRBJ1-1; D not certain. Per the germline V gene, CDR1 is MDHEN and CDR2 is SYDVKM. Trimming stripped 6 bases from V and 2 bases from J, with 13 bases between. This CDR3 has 14 residues. DNA of the CDR3: TGTGCCAGCAGCAACCTCCAGGCTAACACTGAAGCTTTCTTT. Its translation is CASSNLQANTEAFF.

The chain combines TRBV5-1 with TRBJ1-5; D may be TRBD1 (5 bases). The CDR3 loop spans 13 amino acids. Germline V gene data show CDR1 as SGHRS and CDR2 as YFSETQ. The V and J ends lost 4 bases and 1 base respectively, with 6 bases between them. In DNA form, the CDR3 reads TGCGCCAGCAGCCGGGACAGCAATCAGCCCCAGCATTTT. Amino acid sequence: CASSRDSNQPQHF.

This clone was recorded once. The chain has TRBV30 and TRBJ1-5; 9 nucleotides line up with TRBD1. CDR3 length: 14 amino acids. V trimming: 5 bases; J trimming: 6 bases; junction bases outside the gene matches: 8. Germline loops: CDR1 GTSNPN, CDR2 SVGIG (reference sequence). CDR3 residues: CAWAPGTGSQPQHF. The CDR3 DNA sequence: TGTGCCTGGGCCCCGGGGACAGGGTCTCAGCCCCAGCATTTT.

J is TRBJ1-1 and V is TRBV21-1. TRBV21-1 is designated a pseudogene. CDR3 length equals 14 residues. CDR3 sequence reads: CASSKGGGARLAFF. In DNA, the CDR3 is TGTGCCAGCAGCAAAGGAGGGGGGGCCAGGTTAGCTTTCTTT.

J is TRBJ2-7 and V is TRBV6-7; a weak D match, TRBD2 (6 bases). TRBV6-7 is identified as an open reading frame with a role that is uncertain. V was pared by 2 bases and J by 4 bases, with 15 bases between. This CDR3 contains 15 residues. The CDR3 DNA reads TGTGCCAGCAGTTACGGTTCGGCAGGGAGGTACGAGCAGTACTTC. Its protein is CASSYGSAGRYEQYF.